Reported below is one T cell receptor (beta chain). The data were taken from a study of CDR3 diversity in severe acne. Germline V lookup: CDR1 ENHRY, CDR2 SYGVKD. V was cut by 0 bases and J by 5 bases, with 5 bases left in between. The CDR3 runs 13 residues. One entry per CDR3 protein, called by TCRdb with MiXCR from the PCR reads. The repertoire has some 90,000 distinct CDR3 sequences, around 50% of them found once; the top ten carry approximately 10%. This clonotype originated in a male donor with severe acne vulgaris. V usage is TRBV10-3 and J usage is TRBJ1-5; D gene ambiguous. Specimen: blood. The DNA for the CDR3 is TGTGCCATCAGTGAGTCTAATCATCAGCCCCAGCATTTT. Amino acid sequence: CAISESNHQPQHF.